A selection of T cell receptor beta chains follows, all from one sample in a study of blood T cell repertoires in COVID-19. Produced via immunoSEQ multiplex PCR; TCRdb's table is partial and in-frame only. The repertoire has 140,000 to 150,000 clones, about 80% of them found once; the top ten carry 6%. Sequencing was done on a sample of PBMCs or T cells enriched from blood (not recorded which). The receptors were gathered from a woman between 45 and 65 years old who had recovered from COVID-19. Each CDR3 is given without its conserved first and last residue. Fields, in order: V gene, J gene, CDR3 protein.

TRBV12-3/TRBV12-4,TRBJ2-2,ASGGGWGELF
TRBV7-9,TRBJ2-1,ASSLTLGNEQF
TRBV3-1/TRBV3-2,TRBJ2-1,ASGAGGLKQF
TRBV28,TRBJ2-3,ASSFPTSGGDTQY
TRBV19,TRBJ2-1,ASSIPPGGGTEQF
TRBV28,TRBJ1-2,ASQVSVDRGYT
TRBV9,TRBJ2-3,ASSVGPGDTQY
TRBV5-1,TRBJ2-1,ASSLEGDYNEQF
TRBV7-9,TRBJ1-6,ASSKQGSSYNSPLH
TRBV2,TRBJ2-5,ASSDRTGRETQY
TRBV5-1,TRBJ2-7,ASSLDLSYEQY
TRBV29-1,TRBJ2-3,SVRRGVGTDTQY
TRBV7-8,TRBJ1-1,ASSLTLQAGNTEAF
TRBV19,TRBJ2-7,ASSGQVVGEQY
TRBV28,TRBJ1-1,ASSLWSQGKMNTEAF
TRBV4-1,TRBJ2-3,ASSQSPGLATDTQY
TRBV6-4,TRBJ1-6,ASSDSGSPLH
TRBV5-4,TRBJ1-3,ASSLSQGQTIY
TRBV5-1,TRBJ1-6,ASSLGQGNNSPLH
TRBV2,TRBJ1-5,ASTVGGGDQPQH
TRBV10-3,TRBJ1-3,AIGQEATRNTIY
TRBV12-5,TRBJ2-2,ASGLWAGGYNTGELF